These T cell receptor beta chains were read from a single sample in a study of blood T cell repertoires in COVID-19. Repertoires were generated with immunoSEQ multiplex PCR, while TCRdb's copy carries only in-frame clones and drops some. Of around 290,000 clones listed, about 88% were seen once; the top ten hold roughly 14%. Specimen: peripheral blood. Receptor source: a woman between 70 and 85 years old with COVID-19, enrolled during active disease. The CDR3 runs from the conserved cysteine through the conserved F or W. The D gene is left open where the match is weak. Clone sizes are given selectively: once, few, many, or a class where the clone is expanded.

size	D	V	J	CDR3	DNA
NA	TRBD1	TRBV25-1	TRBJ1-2	CASSTPAVTGGAFYTF	TGTGCCAGCAGCACACCGGCCGTAACAGGGGGAGCCTTCTACACCTTC
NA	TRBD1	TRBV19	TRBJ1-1	CASTLVRGRNTEAFF	TGTGCCAGTACCTTAGTCAGGGGGCGGAACACTGAAGCTTTCTTT
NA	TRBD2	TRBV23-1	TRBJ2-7	CASSQSRSGGARKSYEQYF	TGCGCCAGCAGTCAATCACGTAGCGGGGGGGCCAGGAAGTCCTACGAGCAGTACTTC
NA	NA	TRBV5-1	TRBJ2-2	CASSLKAESTGELFF	TGCGCCAGCAGCCTAAAAGCGGAGTCCACCGGGGAGCTGTTTTTT
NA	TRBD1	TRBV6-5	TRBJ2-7	CASKPGTALYEQYF	TGTGCCAGCAAGCCCGGGACAGCCTTATACGAGCAGTACTTC
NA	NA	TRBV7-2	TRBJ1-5	CASSLFLGASNQPQHF	TGTGCCAGCAGCTTATTTCTGGGGGCAAGCAATCAGCCCCAGCATTTT
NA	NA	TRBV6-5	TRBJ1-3	CATSERGGSGNTIYF	TGTGCCACTTCCGAAAGGGGTGGCTCTGGAAACACCATATATTTT
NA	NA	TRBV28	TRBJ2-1	CASTMFQGSYNEQFF	TGTGCCAGCACGATGTTCCAGGGATCCTACAATGAGCAGTTCTTC
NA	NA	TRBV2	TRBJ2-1	CASSESNRAYNEQFF	TGTGCCAGCAGTGAATCTAACAGGGCTTACAATGAGCAGTTCTTC
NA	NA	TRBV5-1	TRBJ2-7	CASSWRGQQPEQYF	TGCGCCAGCAGCTGGAGGGGACAGCAACCCGAGCAGTACTTC
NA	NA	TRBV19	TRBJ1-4	CASSTSSGEKLFF	TGTGCCAGTAGTACTTCTAGCGGGGAAAAACTGTTTTTT
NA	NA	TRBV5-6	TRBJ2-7	CASTKGRRTDPYEQYF	TGTGCCAGCACCAAAGGTAGGAGGACAGACCCCTACGAGCAGTACTTC
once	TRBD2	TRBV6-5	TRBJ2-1	CASSYGTGGEQFF	TGTGCCAGCAGTTATGGGACGGGGGGTGAGCAGTTCTTC
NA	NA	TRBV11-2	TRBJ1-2	CASSLGGADRGYTF	TGTGCCAGCAGCTTAGGCGGGGCAGACCGCGGCTACACCTTC
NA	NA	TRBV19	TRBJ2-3	CASRNPGGSDTQYF	TGTGCCAGTAGAAACCCCGGGGGTTCAGATACGCAGTATTTT
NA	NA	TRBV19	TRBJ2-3	CASSVAPGDTQYF	TGTGCCAGTAGTGTTGCACCAGGGGATACGCAGTATTTT
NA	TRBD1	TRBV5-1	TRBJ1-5	CASSPGQRNQPQHF	TGCGCCAGCAGCCCGGGACAGCGGAATCAGCCCCAGCATTTT
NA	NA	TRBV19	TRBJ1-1	CASSVGQILTEAFF	TGTGCCAGTAGTGTAGGACAGATTCTCACTGAAGCTTTCTTT
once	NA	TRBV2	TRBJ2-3	CASSRDSISTDTQYF	TGTGCCAGCAGCCGGGACTCTATTAGCACAGATACGCAGTATTTT
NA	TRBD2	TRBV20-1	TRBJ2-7	CSASQSGGSYEQYF	TGCAGTGCTAGTCAGAGCGGGGGGTCCTACGAGCAGTACTTC
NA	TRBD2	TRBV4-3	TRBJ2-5	CASSQDWRGAETQYF	TGCGCCAGCAGCCAAGACTGGCGGGGGGCGGAGACCCAGTACTTC
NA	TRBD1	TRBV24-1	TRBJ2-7	CATSVGTGVLYEQYF	TGTGCCACCAGTGTAGGGACAGGGGTTCTCTACGAGCAGTACTTC